The 3 T cell receptor beta chains in this list originate from one sample, sequenced in a study of T cell responses to AZD1222 COVID-19 vaccine. Profiled with immunoSEQ multiplex PCR; TCRdb holds only in-frame clones, not every one. In the table there are over 70,000 clones, 89% of which are singletons. Sequenced material: peripheral blood, taken 28 days after the second AZD1222 dose. The receptor source for this set is an adult who received the AZD1222 COVID-19 vaccine.

This chain links TRBV3-1 (or the pseudogene TRBV3-2) with TRBJ1-1; D not resolved. The CDR3 is 13 amino acids. V was pared by 3 bases and J by 1 base, with 6 bases between. Per germline, CDR1 LGHDT and CDR2 YNNKEL (reference sequence). CDR3 DNA: TGTGCCAGCAGCCAGGCAAAGAACACTGAAGCTTTCTTT. This sequence encodes CASSQAKNTEAFF.

The chain recombines TRBV5-1 with TRBJ2-5; tentatively, D is TRBD1 (6 bases). Per germline, CDR1 SGHRS and CDR2 YFSETQ. Trimming removed 2 bases from V and 1 base from J, with 6 bases in between. CDR3 length: 13 amino acids. The CDR3 here is CASSFRGQETQYF. The CDR3 bases are TGCGCCAGCAGCTTCAGGGGCCAAGAGACCCAGTACTTC.

The V gene is TRBV9, the J gene TRBJ1-1; TRBD1 aligns across 9 bases. Trimming removed 1 base from V and 4 bases from J; junction bases left unmatched: 14. The CDR3 consists of 18 residues. Germline CDR1 is SGDLS and CDR2 is YYNGEE. The CDR3 DNA follows: TGTGCCAGCAGCGTACCTAATTTACAGGGGGCGCAGGGCACTGAAGCTTTCTTT. Translation gives CASSVPNLQGAQGTEAFF.